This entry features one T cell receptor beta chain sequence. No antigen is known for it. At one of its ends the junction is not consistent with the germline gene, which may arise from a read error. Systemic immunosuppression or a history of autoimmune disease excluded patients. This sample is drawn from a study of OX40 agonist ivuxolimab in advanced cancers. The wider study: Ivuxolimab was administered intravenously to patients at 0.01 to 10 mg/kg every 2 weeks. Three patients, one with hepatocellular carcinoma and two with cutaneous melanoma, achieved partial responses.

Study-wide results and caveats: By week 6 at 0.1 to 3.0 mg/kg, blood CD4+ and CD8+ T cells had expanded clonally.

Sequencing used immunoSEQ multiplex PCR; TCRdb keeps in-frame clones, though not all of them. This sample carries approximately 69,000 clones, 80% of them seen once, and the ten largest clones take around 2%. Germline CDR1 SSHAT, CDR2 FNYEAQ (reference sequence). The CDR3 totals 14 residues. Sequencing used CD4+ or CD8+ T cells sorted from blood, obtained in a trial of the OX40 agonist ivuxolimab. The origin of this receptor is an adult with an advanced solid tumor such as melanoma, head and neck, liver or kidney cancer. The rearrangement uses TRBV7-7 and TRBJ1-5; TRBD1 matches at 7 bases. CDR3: CASSPSDRNQPQHF. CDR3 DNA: TGTGCTAGCAGCCCCTCGGACAGGAATCAGCCCCAGCATTTT.